These T cell receptor beta chains were read from a single sample in a study of metastatic and nonmetastatic thyroid tumors. TCRdb ran MiXCR on the PCR reads. The table has about 49,000 clones, more than 20% seen once. Sequenced input: blood. Receptor source: a female donor with papillary thyroid cancer or a benign thyroid nodule (not recorded which). Some clones in this sample may be carry-over from other donors' samples. Each CDR3 is given with its conserved first and last residue. The D gene is left open where the match is weak. A clone size is listed for some rows: how often the clone was seen (once, few, many), or a class if it is expanded.

>TRBD2|-|TRBJ2-7|TRBV5-1
CASSPGGAGAYGHYF
TGCGCCAGCAGCCCCGGGGGAGCGGGAGCCTACGGGCATTACTTC
>-|many|TRBJ2-3|TRBV12-3/TRBV12-4
CASSLGLASTDTQYF
TGTGCCAGCAGTTTAGGACTGGCTAGCACAGATACGCAGTATTTT
>TRBD2|many|TRBJ2-7|TRBV3-1
CASRLASSYEQYF
TGTGCCAGCAGACTAGCGTCCTCCTACGAGCAGTACTTC
>-|-|TRBJ1-6|TRBV5-1
CASSPNWSRYSPLHF
TGCGCCAGTAGCCCTAATTGGAGTAGATATTCACCCCTCCACTTT
>TRBD1|many|TRBJ2-2|TRBV5-1
CASSWTGGASGTGELFF
TGCGCCAGCAGCTGGACAGGGGGTGCCTCGGGGACCGGGGAGCTGTTTTTT
>-|-|TRBJ2-6|TRBV30
CASRVRTGNSGANVLTF
TGTGCCTCCCGAGTGAGGACGGGCAACTCTGGGGCCAACGTCCTGACTTTC
>-|many|TRBJ2-5|TRBV4-2
CASSGAPGRKETQYF
TGTGCCAGCAGTGGAGCCCCAGGGCGGAAGGAGACCCAGTACTTC
>-|many|TRBJ1-4|TRBV6-1
CASTKGARGRNEKLFF
TGTGCCAGCACCAAAGGGGCCCGGGGGCGGAATGAAAAACTGTTTTTT
>TRBD2|many|TRBJ2-1|TRBV3-1
CASSQALAGPGNEQFF
TGTGCCAGCAGCCAGGCCTTAGCGGGACCGGGCAATGAGCAGTTCTTC
>-|many|TRBJ2-1|TRBV6-4
CASSGAGSSYNEQFF
TGTGCCAGCAGTGGTGCAGGGAGCTCCTACAATGAGCAGTTCTTC
>TRBD2|many|TRBJ2-1|TRBV10-3
CAIMSSGRAPQFF
TGTGCCATCATGTCTAGCGGGAGGGCACCACAGTTCTTC
>TRBD2|many|TRBJ2-7|TRBV9
CASSVERAGGHEQYF
TGTGCCAGCAGCGTAGAGAGAGCGGGAGGGCATGAGCAGTACTTC
>-|many|TRBJ2-1|TRBV2
CAATDRYNEQFF
TGTGCCGCCACGGACAGATACAATGAGCAGTTCTTC
>-|many|TRBJ1-1|TRBV7-6
CASSLNSLNTEAFF
TGTGCCAGCAGCTTAAACTCCCTGAACACTGAAGCTTTCTTT
>-|many|TRBJ1-5|TRBV2
CASSESRAGRQPQHF
TGTGCCAGCAGTGAATCTCGGGCAGGGCGGCAGCCCCAGCATTTT
>TRBD1|-|TRBJ1-5|TRBV6-1
CASSSGGQQPQDF
TGTGCCAGCAGTTCAGGGGGCCAGCAGCCCCAGGATTTT
>TRBD1|many|TRBJ2-7|TRBV5-1
CASSAGQGAPYEQYF
TGCGCCAGCAGCGCGGGACAGGGGGCCCCATACGAGCAGTACTTC
>TRBD1|many|TRBJ1-1|TRBV2
CASKRTGHMNTEAFF
TGTGCCAGTAAAAGGACAGGACATATGAACACTGAAGCTTTCTTT
>-|many|TRBJ1-1|TRBV5-1
CASSFQGPLNTEAFF
TGCGCCAGCAGCTTCCAGGGGCCGTTGAACACTGAAGCTTTCTTT
>-|many|TRBJ2-1|TRBV3-1
CASSHPLAESGNEQFF
TGTGCCAGCAGCCACCCTCTAGCAGAAAGCGGCAATGAGCAGTTCTTC
>-|many|TRBJ1-1|TRBV10-2
CANAEGSGTEAFF
TGCGCCAACGCCGAGGGGTCGGGCACTGAAGCTTTCTTT
>TRBD1|many|TRBJ1-3|TRBV30
CAWLGQGGNTIYF
TGTGCCTGGTTGGGACAGGGTGGAAACACCATATATTTT
>TRBD1|-|TRBJ2-7|TRBV27
CASSDGQGAVSSYEQYF
TGTGCCAGCAGTGACGGACAGGGGGCGGTAAGCTCATACGAGCAGTACTTC
>-|many|TRBJ1-1|TRBV5-1
CASSLARMNTEAFF
TGCGCCAGCAGCTTGGCCAGGATGAACACTGAAGCTTTCTTT
>TRBD2|-|TRBJ2-1|TRBV13
CATSLREGNNEQFF
TGTGCAACCAGCCTCCGGGAGGGAAATAATGAGCAGTTCTTC
>-|many|TRBJ1-1|TRBV27
CASSLWADKEAFF
TGTGCCAGCAGTTTATGGGCAGACAAGGAAGCTTTCTTT